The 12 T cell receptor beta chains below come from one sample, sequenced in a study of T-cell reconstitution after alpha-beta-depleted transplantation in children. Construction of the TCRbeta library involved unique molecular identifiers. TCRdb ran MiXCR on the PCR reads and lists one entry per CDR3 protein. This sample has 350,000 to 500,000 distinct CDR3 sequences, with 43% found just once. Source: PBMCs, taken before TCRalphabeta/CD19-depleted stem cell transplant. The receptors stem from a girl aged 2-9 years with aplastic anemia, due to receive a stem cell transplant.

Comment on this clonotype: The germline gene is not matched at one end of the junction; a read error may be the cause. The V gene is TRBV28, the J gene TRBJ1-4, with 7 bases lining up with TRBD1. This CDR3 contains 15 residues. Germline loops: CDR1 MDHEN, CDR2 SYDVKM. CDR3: CASSDSGGPNEKLLF. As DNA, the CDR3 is TGTGCCAGCAGTGATTCAGGGGGGCCTAATGAAAAACTGCTTTTT.

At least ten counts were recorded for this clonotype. The CDR3 coding sequence is TGTGCCAGCAGCCCTCGACAGGGCGCAACTAATGAAAAACTGTTTTTT. This translates into CASSPRQGATNEKLFF. The rearrangement joins TRBV7-2 to TRBJ1-4; TRBD1 matches 7 bases. V trimming: 5 bases; J trimming: 0 bases; junction bases outside the gene matches: 6. The CDR3 runs to 16 residues. CDR1 and CDR2 from the germline V gene are SGHTA and FQGNSA.

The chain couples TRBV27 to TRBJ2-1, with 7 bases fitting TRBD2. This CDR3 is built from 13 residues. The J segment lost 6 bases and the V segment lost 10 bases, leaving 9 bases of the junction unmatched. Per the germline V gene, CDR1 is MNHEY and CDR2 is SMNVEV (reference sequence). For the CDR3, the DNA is TGTGCCACCGGGACTAAAGGGTTCAATGAGCAGTTCTTC. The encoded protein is CATGTKGFNEQFF.

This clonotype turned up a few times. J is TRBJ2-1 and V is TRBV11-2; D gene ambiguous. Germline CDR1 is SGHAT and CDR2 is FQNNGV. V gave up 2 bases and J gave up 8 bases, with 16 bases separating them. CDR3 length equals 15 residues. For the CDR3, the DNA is TGTGCCAGCAGCTTAAAGTTTATAGATTATGATGAGCAGTTCTTC. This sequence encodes CASSLKFIDYDEQFF.

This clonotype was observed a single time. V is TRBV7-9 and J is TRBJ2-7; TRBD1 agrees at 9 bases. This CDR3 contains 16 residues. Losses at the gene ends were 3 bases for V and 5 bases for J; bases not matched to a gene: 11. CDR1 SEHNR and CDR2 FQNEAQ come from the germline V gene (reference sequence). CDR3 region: CASSLGVDRGGHEQYF. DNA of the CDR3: TGTGCCAGCAGCTTGGGAGTGGACAGGGGCGGACACGAGCAGTACTTC.

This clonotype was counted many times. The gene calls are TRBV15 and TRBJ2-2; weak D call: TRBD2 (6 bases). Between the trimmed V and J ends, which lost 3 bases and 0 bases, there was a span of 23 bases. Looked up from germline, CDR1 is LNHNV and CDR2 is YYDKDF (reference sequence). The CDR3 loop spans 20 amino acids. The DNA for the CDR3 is TGTGCCACCAGCAGTTGGGGCAGGGAGGTATATCAAGCGAACACCGGGGAGCTGTTTTTT. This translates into CATSSWGREVYQANTGELFF.

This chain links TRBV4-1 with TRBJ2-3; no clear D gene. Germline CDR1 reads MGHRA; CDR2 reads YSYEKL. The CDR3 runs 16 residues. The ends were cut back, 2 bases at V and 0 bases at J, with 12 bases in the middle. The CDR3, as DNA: TGCGCCAGCAGCCAACTGGACCTCATTAGCACAGATACGCAGTATTTT. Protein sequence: CASSQLDLISTDTQYF.

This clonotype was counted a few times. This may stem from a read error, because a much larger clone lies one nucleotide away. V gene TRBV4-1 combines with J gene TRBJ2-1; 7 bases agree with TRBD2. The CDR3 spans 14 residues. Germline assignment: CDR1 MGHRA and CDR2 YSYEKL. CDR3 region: CPSSLVGEGNEQFF. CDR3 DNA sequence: TGCCCCAGCAGCCTAGTAGGGGAGGGCAATGAGCAGTTCTTC.

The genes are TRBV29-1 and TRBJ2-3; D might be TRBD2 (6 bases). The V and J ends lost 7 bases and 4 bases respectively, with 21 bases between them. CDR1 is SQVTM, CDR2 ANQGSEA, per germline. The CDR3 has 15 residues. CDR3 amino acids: CSAFPGDHTSDTQYF. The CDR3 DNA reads TGCAGCGCCTTCCCGGGGGATCACACCTCAGATACGCAGTATTTT.

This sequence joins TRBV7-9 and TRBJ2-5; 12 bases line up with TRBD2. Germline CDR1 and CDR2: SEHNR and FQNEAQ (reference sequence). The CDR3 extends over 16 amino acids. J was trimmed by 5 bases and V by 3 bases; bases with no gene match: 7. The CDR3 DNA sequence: TGTGCCAGCAGCTTCTACCGACTAGCGGGGGTGGAGACCCAGTACTTC. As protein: CASSFYRLAGVETQYF.

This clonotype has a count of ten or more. The CDR3 DNA sequence: TGCGCCAGCAGCTTGGCCGGGGCTAGCGGCAAAACAAAGACGTCTAACTACGAGCAGTACTTC. Translated, it gives CASSLAGASGKTKTSNYEQYF. This chain connects TRBV5-1 to TRBJ2-7; 7 nucleotides agree with TRBD2. The CDR3 spans 21 residues. V lost 0 bases and J lost 3; bases outside the gene matches: 24. From germline, CDR1 is SGHRS and CDR2 YFSETQ.

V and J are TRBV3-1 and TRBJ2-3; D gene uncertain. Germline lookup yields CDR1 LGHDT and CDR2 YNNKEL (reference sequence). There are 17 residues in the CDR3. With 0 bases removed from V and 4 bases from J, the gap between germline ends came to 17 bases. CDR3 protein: CASSQEVLNLQSDTQYF. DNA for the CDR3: TGTGCCAGCAGCCAAGAAGTACTAAATCTCCAGTCAGATACGCAGTATTTT.